The 20 T cell receptor beta chains below all came from one sample that was sequenced in a study of T cells of healthy individuals. TCRdb passed the 5' RACE reads through MiXCR, listing each CDR3 protein once. Among tens of thousands of distinct CDR3 sequences listed, 14% to 15% were seen once. The origin of the receptors is a human donor in good health.

This clonotype showed up many times. The chain is built from TRBV7-2 and TRBJ1-2; tentative D call: TRBD1 (5 bases). There are 15 residues in the CDR3. V lost 1 base, J lost 3 bases, and 12 bases lay in between. CDR1 and CDR2 (germline): SGHTA, FQGNSA. CDR3 amino acids: CASSLGIGTDYGYTF. The DNA of the CDR3 is TGTGCCAGCAGCTTAGGAATAGGGACGGACTATGGCTACACCTTC.

This clonotype has just a few counts. This chain uses TRBV6-2 or TRBV6-3 with TRBJ1-5; a possible D gene is TRBD1 (6 bases). This CDR3 is built from 15 residues. Looked up from germline, CDR1 is MNHEY and CDR2 is SVGEGT. Trimming shortened V by 1 base and J by 3 bases, and 10 bases separated the two germline ends. DNA of the CDR3: TGTGCCAGCAGTTACTTTGGACAGCCCAATCAGCCCCAGCATTTT. Translating it yields CASSYFGQPNQPQHF.

This clonotype showed up just a few times. V usage is TRBV7-9 and J usage is TRBJ1-4; 9 nucleotides align to TRBD1. CDR1 is SEHNR and CDR2 is FQNEAQ in the germline V gene (reference sequence). The CDR3 contains 19 residues. V dropped 0 bases and J dropped 8; count of bases not matched to a gene: 16. CDR3 nucleotide sequence: TGTGCCAGCAGCTTAGCGAGGACAGGGGATTTCCGGATTACCGAAAAACTGTTTTTT. Protein sequence: CASSLARTGDFRITEKLFF.

This clonotype was detected ten times or more. The rearrangement joins TRBV2 to TRBJ2-4; 7 positions match TRBD1. The V gene end was trimmed by 5 bases and the J gene end by 0 bases; junction bases not matched to a gene: 13. Germline-derived CDR1 and CDR2 are SNHLY and FYNNEI. The CDR3 totals 18 residues. The CDR3 spells CASSFRTGVKLAKNIQYF. The CDR3, as DNA: TGTGCCAGCAGTTTCCGGACAGGTGTCAAACTAGCCAAAAACATTCAGTACTTC.

This clonotype was counted at least ten times. J is TRBJ1-4 and V is TRBV9; 7 bases fit TRBD1. Looked up from germline, CDR1 is SGDLS and CDR2 is YYNGEE. V was pared by 1 base and J by 7 bases, with 7 bases of the junction left unmatched. CDR3 length: 15 residues. The CDR3 loop is CASSVTPYRGEKLFF. The DNA of the CDR3 is TGTGCCAGCAGCGTAACGCCGTACAGGGGTGAAAAACTGTTTTTT.

CDR3 DNA: TGCGCCAGCAGCTTGGCTAGCGGGAGTCCTGGGGCCAACGTCCTGACTTTC. It codes for CASSLASGSPGANVLTF. The V and J genes are TRBV5-1 and TRBJ2-6; TRBD2 matches 10 bases. CDR1 and CDR2 from the germline V gene are SGHRS and YFSETQ. CDR3 length equals 17 residues. V lost 0 bases and J lost 2; bases outside the gene matches: 2. Drawing the rest from reference TRBV5-1 and TRBJ2-6, the complete variable domain is KAGVTQTPRYLIKTRGQQVTLSCSPISGHRSVSWYQQTPGQGLQFLFEYFSETQRNKGNFPGRFSGRQFSNSRSEMNVSTLELGDSALYLCASSLASGSPGANVLTFGAGSRLTVL.

The CDR3 here is CSASIGSGAEQFF. In DNA form, the CDR3 reads TGCAGTGCTAGTATCGGAAGCGGGGCAGAGCAGTTCTTC. The J gene is TRBJ2-1, the V gene TRBV20-1; 7 bases fit TRBD2. The CDR3 runs 13 residues. J was trimmed by 10 bases and V by 3 bases; bases with no gene match: 9. The V gene's germline CDR1 is DFQATT and CDR2 SNEGSKA (reference sequence).

In this sample, this clonotype turned up once. A much larger clone is a single base away; this may be a read error. The J gene is TRBJ1-1, the V gene TRBV7-9; possibly TRBD1 for D (5 bases). This CDR3 is built from 15 residues. Germline values: CDR1 SEHNR, CDR2 FQNEAQ (reference sequence). The V end lost 9 bases, the J end lost 1 base, and 18 bases lay between the germline ends. The CDR3 is CARSIGTRKNTEAFF. The DNA for the CDR3 is TGTGCCAGAAGCATTGGGACTCGTAAGAACACTGAAGCTTTCTTT.

The V and J genes are TRBV14 and TRBJ2-4; TRBD2 aligns across 7 bases. Per germline, CDR1 SGHDN and CDR2 FVKESK. The CDR3 totals 15 residues. Germline trimming cut 4 bases from V and 2 bases from J; bases unmatched to any gene: 5. The CDR3 spells CASSPHGTTKNIQYF. As DNA, the CDR3 is TGTGCCAGCAGCCCCCACGGGACTACCAAAAACATTCAGTACTTC.

The chain employs TRBV5-8 and TRBJ1-2; 7 bases map to TRBD1. The V gene's germline CDR1 is SGHTS and CDR2 YDEGEE. The CDR3 is made up of 13 amino acids. Trimming cost V 4 bases and J 2 bases; bases outside gene matches: 2. As DNA, the CDR3 is TGTGCCAGCAGCCCGGACAGGAACTATGGCTACACCTTC. Translated, it gives CASSPDRNYGYTF. The full variable domain, its missing parts supplied by reference TRBV5-8 and TRBJ1-2, is EAGVTQSPTHLIKTRGQQATLRCSPISGHTSVYWYQQALGLGLQFLLWYDEGEERNRGNFPPRFSGRQFPNYSSELNVNALELEDSALYLCASSPDRNYGYTFGSGTRLTVV.

In its sample, this clonotype was seen a few times. The V gene is TRBV2, the J gene TRBJ1-3; D is uncertain. The CDR3 sequence is 12 residues long. CDR1 is SNHLY, CDR2 FYNNEI, per germline. Trimming removed 2 bases from V and 4 bases from J, with 3 bases in between. This CDR3 is CASSERGNTIYF. Here the CDR3 DNA reads TGTGCCAGCAGTGAAAGGGGAAACACCATATATTTT.

This clonotype appeared many times. The rearrangement uses TRBV4-3 and TRBJ1-2; 8 positions agree with TRBD1. Germline values: CDR1 LGHNA, CDR2 YSLEER. The junction had 10 bases not matched to a gene; V was cut back by 0 bases and J by 1 base. The CDR3 is 18 amino acids. The CDR3 reads CASSQDWTGSGLNYGYTF. CDR3 nucleotide sequence: TGCGCCAGCAGCCAAGATTGGACAGGGTCGGGACTTAACTATGGCTACACCTTC.

The V gene is TRBV5-1, the J gene TRBJ2-1; 9 bases map to TRBD2. The CDR3 loop spans 16 amino acids. Per germline, CDR1 SGHRS and CDR2 YFSETQ. V trimming: 4 bases; J trimming: 6 bases; junction bases outside the gene matches: 11. The CDR3 protein is CASSPQAGGGGNEQFF. The CDR3 DNA reads as TGCGCCAGCAGCCCCCAAGCGGGAGGAGGCGGCAATGAGCAGTTCTTC. Full variable domain (rest looked up from reference TRBV5-1 and TRBJ2-1): KAGVTQTPRYLIKTRGQQVTLSCSPISGHRSVSWYQQTPGQGLQFLFEYFSETQRNKGNFPGRFSGRQFSNSRSEMNVSTLELGDSALYLCASSPQAGGGGNEQFFGPGTRLTVL.

The chain recombines TRBV2 with TRBJ2-3; D gene unclear. V lost 6 bases to trimming and J lost 6 bases, with 13 bases between them. The CDR3 is 13 residues long. Per the germline V gene, CDR1 is SNHLY and CDR2 is FYNNEI. The CDR3 sequence is CASRVGPRDTQYF. CDR3 nucleotides: TGTGCCAGCAGAGTCGGGCCCCGGGATACGCAGTATTTT.

The table lists this clonotype with many counts. The J gene is TRBJ1-5, the V gene TRBV6-1; TRBD1 aligns across 8 bases. The CDR3 is made up of 18 amino acids. The J segment lost 6 bases and the V segment lost 3 bases, leaving 16 bases of the junction unmatched. Germline V gene sequence: CDR1 MNHNS, CDR2 SASEGT. CDR3 loop: CASSDFGQGGMSGQPQHF. For the CDR3, the DNA is TGTGCCAGCAGTGACTTCGGACAGGGAGGTATGTCGGGTCAGCCCCAGCATTTT.

This sequence joins TRBV7-2 and TRBJ2-2; 11 positions match TRBD1. The CDR3 is 15 amino acids. The V segment lost 5 bases and the J segment 8 bases; nucleotides outside the gene matches: 7. The V gene's germline CDR1 is SGHTA and CDR2 FQGNSA. CDR3: CASSPRTGGPGELFF. The CDR3 nucleotides read TGTGCCAGCAGCCCTCGGACAGGGGGCCCAGGGGAGCTGTTTTTT.

This clonotype was recorded a few times. This chain joins TRBV4-1 and TRBJ2-3; 8 nucleotides align to TRBD2. This CDR3 contains 17 residues. Germline lookup yields CDR1 MGHRA and CDR2 YSYEKL. The V gene end was trimmed by 4 bases and the J gene end by 1 base; junction bases not matched to a gene: 10. CDR3 protein: CASSPNHETSGTDTQYF. The CDR3 DNA reads TGCGCCAGCAGCCCGAATCACGAGACTAGCGGCACAGATACGCAGTATTTT.

The genes are TRBV11-2 and TRBJ1-1; tentatively, D is TRBD1 (5 bases). The CDR3 runs 15 residues. Trimming left V 4 bases short and J 0 bases short, with 12 bases between. From germline, CDR1 is SGHAT and CDR2 FQNNGV. As DNA, the CDR3 is TGTGCCAGCAGCTCGACAGTAATCATGAACACTGAAGCTTTCTTT. Amino acid sequence: CASSSTVIMNTEAFF.

This clonotype has at least ten counts. V usage is TRBV3-1 and J usage is TRBJ1-1; TRBD1 aligns across 7 bases. The CDR3 runs 14 residues. The J segment lost 5 bases and the V segment lost 6 bases, leaving 9 bases of the junction unmatched. Germline CDR1 reads LGHDT; CDR2 reads YNNKEL (reference sequence). CDR3 sequence: CASRDPGGRTEAFF. The CDR3 region has the DNA TGTGCCAGCAGAGATCCAGGGGGAAGGACTGAAGCTTTCTTT.

This clonotype was observed at least ten times. V usage is TRBV5-7 and J usage is TRBJ1-3; TRBD1 matches 8 bases. TRBV5-7 is classed as an ORF, of uncertain function. The V segment lost 4 bases and the J segment 2 bases; nucleotides outside the gene matches: 11. The CDR3 extends over 17 amino acids. The CDR3 region is CASSESLEQGAGNTIYF. The DNA of the CDR3 is TGTGCCAGCAGCGAGTCACTGGAACAGGGGGCTGGAAACACCATATATTTT.